This T cell receptor beta chain was sequenced in a study of T-cell memory formation after mild COVID-19. Study as a whole: Largely donor-specific TCR clusters were found.

MiXCR was run by TCRdb on the 5' RACE reads, yielding one entry per CDR3 protein. The table has some 64,000 distinct CDR3 sequences, 9.3% seen once. Germline V gene data show CDR1 as SGHRS and CDR2 as YFSETQ. The ends lost 2 bases at V and 3 bases at J; junction bases unmatched: 6. CDR3 size: 15 residues. This receptor was obtained from a man between 18 and 35 years old who had mild COVID-19 (a few samples of this study predate the infection). Cell type and time point are not known. V and J are TRBV5-1 and TRBJ2-5, with TRBD2 matching 8 bases. Sequences were obtained from PBMCs or a T cell subset sorted from them (not recorded which). CDR3 sequence reads: CASSLFFSGEETQYF. The CDR3 coding sequence is TGCGCCAGCAGCTTATTTTTTAGCGGGGAAGAGACCCAGTACTTC. Together with reference TRBV5-1 and TRBJ2-5, the CDR3 gives the full variable domain: KAGVTQTPRYLIKTRGQQVTLSCSPISGHRSVSWYQQTPGQGLQFLFEYFSETQRNKGNFPGRFSGRQFSNSRSEMNVSTLELGDSALYLCASSLFFSGEETQYFGPGTRLLVL.